Only a few counts were recorded for the clone carrying this T cell receptor (beta chain). V shed 11 bases and J shed 3 bases, with 16 bases lying between them. Germline V gene data show CDR1 as MRHNA and CDR2 as SNTAGT. CDR3 size: 14 residues. This entry comes from a study of blood T cell repertoires in COVID-19. For the study at large: The United States, Italy and Spain provided the acute and convalescent COVID-19 samples.

In the source study's methods: Cell counts per sample came from amplifying reference gene primers. Repertoires were generated with immunoSEQ multiplex PCR, while TCRdb's copy carries only in-frame clones and drops some. Clone size and the V and J calls come from that table; the DNA yielded D and trimming. The table includes under 200,000 clones, roughly 82% detected once. Participants came from roughly 23 US areas, aged about 18 to 89 years. Participants' reported clinical history set cohort assignment. The V gene is TRBV6-4, the J gene TRBJ1-4, with D unresolved. The sequenced sample was PBMCs or T cells enriched from blood (not recorded which). The source is a woman aged 55-69 years with acute COVID-19. CDR3 nucleotides: TGTGCCCCCGAGGGCGCGCAGCCTAATGAAAAACTGTTTTTT. It codes for CAPEGAQPNEKLFF.